The rows below give T cell receptor beta chains drawn from one sample of a study of PD-1 blockade in classical Hodgkin lymphoma. Some clones are missing from TCRdb's copy, which holds only in-frame ones; the method was immunoSEQ multiplex PCR. Among roughly 55,000 clones listed, approximately 81% were seen once. The sequences come from peripheral blood mononuclear cells (PBMCs), collected at baseline. The receptors were gathered from a human donor with classical Hodgkin lymphoma. CDR3s include the opening cysteine and the closing phenylalanine or tryptophan.

v_call,j_call,cdr3_aa
TRBV5-1,TRBJ1-4,CASSSGTGAEKLFF
TRBV10-3,TRBJ1-6,CAITYGVPGQGGSGSPLHF
TRBV18,TRBJ2-5,CASSPPGLPEETQYF
TRBV6-5,TRBJ1-1,CASSYSTGYGTEAFF
TRBV6-5,TRBJ2-7,CASSLDRRSYEQYF
TRBV25-1,TRBJ1-2,CASSMGSLGGYTF
TRBV21-1,TRBJ2-3,CAAFPKREGPSTDTQYF
TRBV9,TRBJ1-2,CASATNYGYTF
TRBV27,TRBJ1-5,CASSPGTGKVRNQPQHF
TRBV18,TRBJ1-2,CASSPRFGVDYTF
TRBV5-4,TRBJ1-1,CASSPEGQWSTEAFF
TRBV7-2,TRBJ2-7,CASTGTGIHEQYF
TRBV19,TRBJ2-2,CASSLHGRMVGELFF
TRBV6-1,TRBJ1-4,CASRGGREKLFF
TRBV2,TRBJ1-2,CASSEDLPRYGYTF
TRBV4-3,TRBJ2-6,CASSQERASGLSGANVLTF
TRBV5-6,TRBJ2-1,CASSLAGAEYNEQFF
TRBV2,TRBJ2-2,CASQRGSTGELFF
TRBV10-3,TRBJ2-7,CATRELEKIYEQYF
TRBV13,TRBJ2-7,CASSLWAYEQYF
TRBV19,TRBJ1-3,CASIAAGNTIYF
TRBV30,TRBJ2-1,CAWSEDSGYNEQFF
TRBV6-5,TRBJ1-1,CASSYLLNTEAFF
TRBV4-2,TRBJ2-4,CASSQYGTGEAKNIQYF
TRBV10-3,TRBJ1-1,CAISGPSGGRVTEAFF
TRBV19,TRBJ1-5,CASRGTGGINQPQHF
TRBV4-3,TRBJ1-2,CASSQDRVDYGYTF
TRBV7-9,TRBJ1-4,CASSLWGRNEKLFF
TRBV27,TRBJ1-1,CASSGQGKAFF
TRBV11-3,TRBJ2-1,CASSLDLWSGSSYNEQFF
TRBV7-8,TRBJ2-1,CASSRDVYNEQFF
TRBV18,TRBJ2-3,CASSPARGAVDTQYF
TRBV7-3,TRBJ2-7,CASSLIGTGSYEQYF
TRBV30,TRBJ2-7,CACKTGLAVSYEQYF
TRBV30,TRBJ1-2,CAWSLVYSGALNGYTF
TRBV6-5,TRBJ1-1,CASSYLGLTITEAFF
TRBV11-3,TRBJ2-1,CASSFGSYNEQFF
TRBV7-2,TRBJ1-5,CASSLERGQGNQPQHF
TRBV11-3,TRBJ1-4,CASSLDYRGQHHATNEKLFF
TRBV4-3,TRBJ2-7,CASSQGAGTYEQYF
TRBV5-1,TRBJ2-6,CASSLVVSGANVLTF
TRBV14,TRBJ2-3,CASSQVTFRGGDTQYF